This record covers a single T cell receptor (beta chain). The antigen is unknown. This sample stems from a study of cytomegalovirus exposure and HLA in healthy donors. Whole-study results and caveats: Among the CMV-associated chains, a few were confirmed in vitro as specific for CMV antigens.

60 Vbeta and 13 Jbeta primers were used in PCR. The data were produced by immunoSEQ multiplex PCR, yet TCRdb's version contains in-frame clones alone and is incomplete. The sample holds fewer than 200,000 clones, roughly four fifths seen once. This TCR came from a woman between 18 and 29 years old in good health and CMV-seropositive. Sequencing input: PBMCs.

CDR3 region: CASSEWDRISYEQYF. In nucleotides, the CDR3 is TGTGCCAGCAGTGAATGGGACAGAATCTCCTACGAGCAGTACTTC. The J gene is TRBJ2-7, the V gene TRBV6-1; TRBD1 matches 7 bases. The V gene's germline CDR1 is MNHNS and CDR2 SASEGT. The CDR3 totals 15 residues. With 2 bases clipped from V and 0 bases from J, the junction kept 4 bases outside the gene matches.